The rows below give T cell receptor beta chains drawn from one sample of a study of neoadjuvant nivolumab and ipilimumab in lung cancer. TCRdb's copy holds only in-frame clones and misses some; the assay was immunoSEQ multiplex PCR. The data contain some 25,000 clones, 70% to 80% of them singletons. This sample comprised tumor tissue, obtained after neoadjuvant nivolumab, alone or with ipilimumab, at or shortly before surgery. These receptors were taken from an adult with non-small cell lung cancer. CDR3s include the opening cysteine and the closing phenylalanine or tryptophan. The order of the fields is CDR3 protein, CDR3 DNA, V gene, D gene, clone size, J gene. D genes are given only for firm matches. A clone size is listed for some rows: how often the clone was seen (once, few, many), or a class if it is expanded.

CASSLSDEQFF TGTGCCAGCAGCTTAAGCGATGAGCAGTTCTTC TRBV7-9 - - TRBJ2-1
CASSAEGSINAGELFF TGTGCCAGCAGCGCCGAGGGCAGTATTAATGCCGGGGAGCTGTTTTTT TRBV11-1 - few TRBJ2-2
CASSVGVAGGGETQYF TGTGCCAGCAGCGTAGGGGTAGCGGGGGGCGGAGAGACCCAGTACTTC TRBV9 TRBD2 - TRBJ2-5
CASSLRLAIQETQYF TGTGCCAGCAGCTTGAGACTAGCTATACAAGAGACCCAGTACTTC TRBV5-6 TRBD2 - TRBJ2-5
CASSELQRYTF TGTGCCAGCAGTGAGTTGCAGCGCTACACCTTC TRBV25-1 - - TRBJ1-2
CASSLRTGDAAFF TGCGCCAGCAGCTTGAGGACAGGGGATGCAGCTTTCTTT TRBV5-1 TRBD1 few TRBJ1-1
CSAKVGGYTF TGCAGTGCTAAAGTCGGCGGCTACACCTTC TRBV20-1 - - TRBJ1-2
CASSYRNQETQYF TGTGCCAGCAGTTACCGGAACCAAGAGACCCAGTACTTC TRBV6-6 - - TRBJ2-5
CASILGQGRTGELFF TGTGCCAGCATCTTAGGACAGGGTCGCACCGGGGAGCTGTTTTTT TRBV7-2 TRBD1 - TRBJ2-2
CASSLVTGATEAFF TGTGCCAGCAGCTTAGTGACAGGGGCGACTGAAGCTTTCTTT TRBV7-9 TRBD1 - TRBJ1-1
CASSLGTGEDYNSPLHF TGCGCCAGCAGCCTCGGGACAGGGGAAGACTATAATTCACCCCTCCACTTT TRBV4-1 TRBD1 - TRBJ1-6
CASSFARDGYTF TGTGCCAGCAGCTTTGCCCGGGATGGCTACACCTTC TRBV5-8 - - TRBJ1-2
CASSVAGQGTETQYF TGTGCCAGCAGCGTAGCGGGACAGGGGACGGAGACCCAGTACTTC TRBV9 TRBD1 - TRBJ2-5
CASSLQGPGETQYF TGTGCCAGCAGCTTACAGGGCCCGGGGGAGACCCAGTACTTC TRBV7-9 - - TRBJ2-5
CASSADSGSYTF TGTGCCAGTAGTGCCGACTCTGGAAGCTACACCTTC TRBV19 - - TRBJ1-2
CASSPGTGGNEKLFF TGCGCCAGCAGTCCCGGGACAGGGGGTAATGAAAAACTGTTTTTT TRBV5-1 TRBD1 once TRBJ1-4
CSVCQGTSTDTQYF TGCAGCGTTTGTCAGGGTACTAGCACAGATACGCAGTATTTT TRBV29-1 - - TRBJ2-3
CASRQMRDTEAFF TGCGCCAGCAGACAAATGCGGGACACTGAAGCTTTCTTT TRBV5-1 - - TRBJ1-1
CASSMRNNRGTTEAFF TGTGCCAGTAGTATGCGGAATAACAGGGGGACCACTGAAGCTTTCTTT TRBV19 TRBD1 - TRBJ1-1
CASSYDREETQYF TGTGCCAGCAGTTACGACAGGGAAGAGACCCAGTACTTC TRBV6-5 TRBD1 - TRBJ2-5
CASSFGQGSNEKLFF TGTGCCAGCAGCTTTGGCCAGGGATCTAATGAAAAACTGTTTTTT TRBV13 - - TRBJ1-4
CASSQGGQGRTEAFF TGCGCCAGCAGCCAAGGTGGACAGGGGCGGACTGAAGCTTTCTTT TRBV4-3 TRBD1 - TRBJ1-1
CASSSRAAAQETQYF TGTGCCAGCTCCTCGAGGGCAGCGGCCCAAGAGACCCAGTACTTC TRBV18 - - TRBJ2-5
CASSVEGFSYEQYF TGTGCCAGCAGTGTAGAAGGGTTCTCCTACGAGCAGTACTTC TRBV6-1 - - TRBJ2-7
CASSQRTSGGAVTGELFF TGTGCCAGCAGCCAACGGACTAGCGGGGGGGCCGTTACCGGGGAGCTGTTTTTT TRBV4-2 TRBD2 - TRBJ2-2
CASSRDRVTLHF TGTGCCAGCAGCCGAGACAGGGTCACCCTCCACTTT TRBV7-9 TRBD1 - TRBJ1-6
CASSPRGGRYNEQFF TGTGCCAGCAGCCCACGGGGGGGCCGATACAATGAGCAGTTCTTC TRBV7-8 TRBD2 few TRBJ2-1
CATQHANYGYTF TGTGCCACTCAACATGCTAACTATGGCTACACCTTC TRBV19 - - TRBJ1-2
CASRVLIGDYEQYF TGTGCCAGCAGGGTACTTATAGGGGACTACGAGCAGTACTTC TRBV28 - few TRBJ2-7